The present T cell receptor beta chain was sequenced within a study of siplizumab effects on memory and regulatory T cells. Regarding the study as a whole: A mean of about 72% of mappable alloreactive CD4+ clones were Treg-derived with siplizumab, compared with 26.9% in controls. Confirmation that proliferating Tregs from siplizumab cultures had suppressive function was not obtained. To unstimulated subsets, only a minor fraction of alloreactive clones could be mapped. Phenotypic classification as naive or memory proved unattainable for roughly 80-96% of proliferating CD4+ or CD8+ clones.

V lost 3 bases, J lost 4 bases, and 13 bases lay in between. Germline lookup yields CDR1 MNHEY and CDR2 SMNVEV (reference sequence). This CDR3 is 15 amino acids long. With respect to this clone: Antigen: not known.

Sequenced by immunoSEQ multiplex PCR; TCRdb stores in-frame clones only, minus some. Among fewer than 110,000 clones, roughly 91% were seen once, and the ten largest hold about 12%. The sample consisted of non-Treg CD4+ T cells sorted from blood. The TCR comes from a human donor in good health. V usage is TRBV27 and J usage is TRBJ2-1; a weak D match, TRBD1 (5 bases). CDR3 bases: TGTGCCAGCAGTTTGAACCTAGGGGTTTACAATGAGCAGTTCTTC. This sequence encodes CASSLNLGVYNEQFF.